This T cell receptor beta chain was obtained from a study of cytomegalovirus exposure and HLA in healthy donors. Study-wide findings and caveats: Later analysis revealed greater clonal expansion in HLA-associated TCR beta chains than in equally common others.

PCR employed 60 Vbeta and 13 Jbeta primers. Using immunoSEQ multiplex PCR, the repertoire was profiled, and TCRdb retains in-frame clones only, with some absent. This sample has 99,000 or so clones; about 80% occur once, and the top ten carry approximately 1.7%. Regarding this clone: Antigen specificity is unknown.

CDR1 is MNHNS and CDR2 is SASEGT in the germline V gene. The CDR3 covers 15 residues. The trim removed 3 bases at V and 5 bases at J, leaving 7 bases unmatched. The receptor's source is a woman between 40 and 55 years old in good health and CMV-seronegative. The chain recombines TRBV6-1 with TRBJ2-1; TRBD1 aligns across 7 bases. Sequencing input: PBMCs. The CDR3 protein is CASSDVGQSNNEQFF. CDR3 nucleotides: TGTGCCAGCAGTGACGTGGGACAGAGCAACAATGAGCAGTTCTTC.